The clone carrying this T cell receptor (beta chain) was recorded at least ten times. The antigen is undetermined. Trimming cost V 9 bases and J 0 bases, with 20 bases left between them. Germline V gene data show CDR1 as KGHDR and CDR2 as SFDVKD. The length of the CDR3 is 17 residues. The data originate from a study of identical twins. Study-wide results and caveats: The more abundant beta clonotypes in cord blood had fewer insertions, and memory repertoires did not show this.

TCRdb recomputed calls from the 5' RACE reads with MiXCR, one row per CDR3 protein. The data contain around 670,000 distinct CDR3 sequences, around 6.1% of them singletons. This rearrangement joins TRBV24-1 to TRBJ2-1; D is possibly TRBD2 (5 bases). What was sequenced was naive T cells sorted from blood. The source of this sequence is a man between 18 and 35 years old in good health. In DNA form, the CDR3 reads TGTGCCACCCCAAGCGGTGGGAATGGTCGCTCCTACAATGAGCAGTTCTTC. It encodes CATPSGGNGRSYNEQFF.